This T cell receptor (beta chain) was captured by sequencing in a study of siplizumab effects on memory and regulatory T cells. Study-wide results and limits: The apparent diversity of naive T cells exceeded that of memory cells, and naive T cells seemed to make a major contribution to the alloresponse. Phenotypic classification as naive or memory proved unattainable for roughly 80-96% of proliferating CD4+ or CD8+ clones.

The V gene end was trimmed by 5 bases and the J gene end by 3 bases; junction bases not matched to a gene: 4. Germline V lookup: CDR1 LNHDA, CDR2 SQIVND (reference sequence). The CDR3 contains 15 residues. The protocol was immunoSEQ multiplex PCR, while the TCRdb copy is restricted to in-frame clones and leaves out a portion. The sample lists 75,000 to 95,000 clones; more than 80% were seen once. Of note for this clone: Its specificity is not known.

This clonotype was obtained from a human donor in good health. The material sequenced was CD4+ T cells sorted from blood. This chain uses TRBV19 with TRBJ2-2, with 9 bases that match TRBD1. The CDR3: CASSPGQGYTGELFF. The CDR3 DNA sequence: TGTGCCAGTAGTCCGGGACAGGGTTACACCGGGGAGCTGTTTTTT.